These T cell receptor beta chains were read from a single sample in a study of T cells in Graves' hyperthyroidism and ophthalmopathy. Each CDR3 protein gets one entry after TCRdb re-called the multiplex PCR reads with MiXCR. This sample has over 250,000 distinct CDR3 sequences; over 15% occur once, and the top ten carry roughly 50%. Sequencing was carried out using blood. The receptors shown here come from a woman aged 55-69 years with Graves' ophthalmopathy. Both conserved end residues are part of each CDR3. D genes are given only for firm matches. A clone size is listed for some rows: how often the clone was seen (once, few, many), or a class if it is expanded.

cdr3_nt: TGCAGTGCTAGAGATTACGAGCAGTACTTC; cdr3_aa: CSARDYEQYF; d_call: .; clone_size: .; j_call: TRBJ2-7; v_call: TRBV20-1
cdr3_nt: TGCAGCGCTGCCGGGACAGGGCACAACACAGATACGCAGTATTTT; cdr3_aa: CSAAGTGHNTDTQYF; d_call: TRBD1; clone_size: .; j_call: TRBJ2-3; v_call: TRBV29-1
cdr3_nt: TGTGCCAGCAGCGGCAGGGGGTCAAACATTCAGTACTTC; cdr3_aa: CASSGRGSNIQYF; d_call: TRBD1; clone_size: many; j_call: TRBJ2-4; v_call: TRBV3-1
cdr3_nt: TGTGCCAGCAGTTTGAACCGAGCGAGTCAGCCCCAGCATTTT; cdr3_aa: CASSLNRASQPQHF; d_call: .; clone_size: many; j_call: TRBJ1-5; v_call: TRBV12-3/TRBV12-4
cdr3_nt: TGTGCCAGCAGCTTAAAGTGGCGGTGGACAGATACGCAGTATTTT; cdr3_aa: CASSLKWRWTDTQYF; d_call: .; clone_size: many; j_call: TRBJ2-3; v_call: TRBV7-9
cdr3_nt: TGCAGTGCTAGTTTGCCTAGCGGGACGACAGATACGCAGTATTTT; cdr3_aa: CSASLPSGTTDTQYF; d_call: TRBD2; clone_size: many; j_call: TRBJ2-3; v_call: TRBV20-1
cdr3_nt: TGCAGTGCTAAGGCAGGGGGCCTGGGGTATGGCTACACCTTC; cdr3_aa: CSAKAGGLGYGYTF; d_call: TRBD1; clone_size: few; j_call: TRBJ1-2; v_call: TRBV20-1
cdr3_nt: TGCAGCGTCGGGGTCGGAGGGGTGGATTCACCCCTCCACTTT; cdr3_aa: CSVGVGGVDSPLHF; d_call: .; clone_size: many; j_call: TRBJ1-6; v_call: TRBV29-1
cdr3_nt: TGTGCCAGCAGCTTACAGTATCGGACAGGGGTTAATCAGCCCCAGCATTTT; cdr3_aa: CASSLQYRTGVNQPQHF; d_call: TRBD1; clone_size: few; j_call: TRBJ1-5; v_call: TRBV7-2
cdr3_nt: TGTGCCAGCAGCTCCGGGACAGTACACTATGGCTACACCTTC; cdr3_aa: CASSSGTVHYGYTF; d_call: TRBD1; clone_size: few; j_call: TRBJ1-2; v_call: TRBV7-9
cdr3_nt: TGCGCCAGCAGCCAAGATTGGCTAGCGGGGGGCAGCACAGATACGCAGTATTTT; cdr3_aa: CASSQDWLAGGSTDTQYF; d_call: TRBD2; clone_size: many; j_call: TRBJ2-3; v_call: TRBV4-1
cdr3_nt: TGTGCCAGTAGTAAAATATCCTTGGGCAATGAGCAGTTCTTC; cdr3_aa: CASSKISLGNEQFF; d_call: .; clone_size: few; j_call: TRBJ2-1; v_call: TRBV19
cdr3_nt: TGCGCCAGCTACGCTTACAGGGTAGATACGCAGTATTTT; cdr3_aa: CASYAYRVDTQYF; d_call: .; clone_size: many; j_call: TRBJ2-3; v_call: TRBV5-1
cdr3_nt: TGTGCTAGTGGTTTGTGGGCGGGAGAGACCCAGTACTTC; cdr3_aa: CASGLWAGETQYF; d_call: .; clone_size: many; j_call: TRBJ2-5; v_call: TRBV12-5
cdr3_nt: TGCGCCAGCAGCCCAGACAGCGGCGGGGCCCAGTACTTC; cdr3_aa: CASSPDSGGAQYF; d_call: .; clone_size: .; j_call: TRBJ2-5; v_call: TRBV5-1
cdr3_nt: TGCAGTGCTAGTGACGGGGGCGCCACCTACGAGCAGTACTTC; cdr3_aa: CSASDGGATYEQYF; d_call: .; clone_size: many; j_call: TRBJ2-7; v_call: TRBV20-1
cdr3_nt: TGTGCCAGCAAAGTGGGACTAGCGGGTTATGTGGATACGCAGTATTTT; cdr3_aa: CASKVGLAGYVDTQYF; d_call: TRBD2; clone_size: few; j_call: TRBJ2-3; v_call: TRBV2
cdr3_nt: TGCGCCAGCAGCTCCTATGGGTACGAGCAGTACTTC; cdr3_aa: CASSSYGYEQYF; d_call: .; clone_size: many; j_call: TRBJ2-7; v_call: TRBV5-1
cdr3_nt: TGTGCCAGTAGTACTGGGGACAGGTACCTTTTCTCTCGGTTTGAAGCTTTCTTT; cdr3_aa: CASSTGDRYLFSRFEAFF; d_call: TRBD1; clone_size: few; j_call: TRBJ1-1; v_call: TRBV19
cdr3_nt: TGTGCCAGCAGGAGGGGCGGACAGGGACGGGAGCTGTTTTTT; cdr3_aa: CASRRGGQGRELFF; d_call: TRBD1; clone_size: .; j_call: TRBJ2-2; v_call: TRBV7-9
cdr3_nt: TGTGCCACTCAGCTGGGGGTGGCCGATACGCAGTATTTT; cdr3_aa: CATQLGVADTQYF; d_call: .; clone_size: .; j_call: TRBJ2-3; v_call: TRBV15
cdr3_nt: TGTGCCAGCAGCCCCGCGGTAGGTCTAACCTACGAGCAGTACTTC; cdr3_aa: CASSPAVGLTYEQYF; d_call: .; clone_size: .; j_call: TRBJ2-7; v_call: TRBV12-3/TRBV12-4
cdr3_nt: TGCGCCAGCAGCTTGGGGACAGGGGGCTACAATGAGCAGTTCTTC; cdr3_aa: CASSLGTGGYNEQFF; d_call: TRBD1; clone_size: many; j_call: TRBJ2-1; v_call: TRBV5-1
cdr3_nt: TGTGCCAGCAGTCGAGTGGAGACCGAGCAGTACTTC; cdr3_aa: CASSRVETEQYF; d_call: .; clone_size: many; j_call: TRBJ2-7; v_call: TRBV7-8
cdr3_nt: TGCAGTGCTAGTTTGTCTAGCCCGACCACCGGGGAGCTGTTTTTT; cdr3_aa: CSASLSSPTTGELFF; d_call: .; clone_size: many; j_call: TRBJ2-2; v_call: TRBV20-1
cdr3_nt: TGTGCCAGCAGCTTGACTAGCCATGAGCAGTTCTTC; cdr3_aa: CASSLTSHEQFF; d_call: .; clone_size: .; j_call: TRBJ2-1; v_call: TRBV5-5
cdr3_nt: TGTGCCAGCAGCCAAGATGTCGGAGGCAGGGGCATGAACACTGAAGCTTTCTTT; cdr3_aa: CASSQDVGGRGMNTEAFF; d_call: .; clone_size: few; j_call: TRBJ1-1; v_call: TRBV14
cdr3_nt: TGTGCCAGCAGTTCCGGACAGGGGCAGGTGAGGACTGAAGCTTTCTTT; cdr3_aa: CASSSGQGQVRTEAFF; d_call: TRBD1; clone_size: many; j_call: TRBJ1-1; v_call: TRBV12-3/TRBV12-4
cdr3_nt: TGTGCCAGCCAAACAGGGGTTCAGCCCCAGCATTTT; cdr3_aa: CASQTGVQPQHF; d_call: TRBD1; clone_size: many; j_call: TRBJ1-5; v_call: TRBV28
cdr3_nt: TGCAGTGCTAGAGATCACACGGATTACTATGGCTACACCTTC; cdr3_aa: CSARDHTDYYGYTF; d_call: .; clone_size: .; j_call: TRBJ1-2; v_call: TRBV20-1
cdr3_nt: TGTGCCACCAGTGACCCTTTACTAGCGGGAGTTTCCTACGAGCAGTACTTC; cdr3_aa: CATSDPLLAGVSYEQYF; d_call: TRBD2; clone_size: many; j_call: TRBJ2-7; v_call: TRBV24-1
cdr3_nt: TGTGCCAGCAGTCCCCTGAGGGACCGCGCTAACTATGGCTACACCTTC; cdr3_aa: CASSPLRDRANYGYTF; d_call: .; clone_size: many; j_call: TRBJ1-2; v_call: TRBV6-2/TRBV6-3
cdr3_nt: TGTGCCAGCAGGCGGGGACTAGCGGAAGAAGAGTACTTC; cdr3_aa: CASRRGLAEEEYF; d_call: TRBD2; clone_size: many; j_call: TRBJ2-5; v_call: TRBV6-1
cdr3_nt: TGTGCCAGCACTCCGGGACAGGGGAGCACAGATACGCAGTATTTT; cdr3_aa: CASTPGQGSTDTQYF; d_call: TRBD1; clone_size: many; j_call: TRBJ2-3; v_call: TRBV9
cdr3_nt: TGCGCCACCCGACCCGGGACGGTGAACACTGAAGCTTTCTTT; cdr3_aa: CATRPGTVNTEAFF; d_call: .; clone_size: .; j_call: TRBJ1-1; v_call: TRBV5-1
cdr3_nt: TGTGCCAGCAGCTTAGAGGCAGGACCCTATGGCTACACCTTC; cdr3_aa: CASSLEAGPYGYTF; d_call: .; clone_size: many; j_call: TRBJ1-2; v_call: TRBV7-2
cdr3_nt: TGTGCCAGCAGCTTAGAACAGGGAAACACTGAAGCTTTCTTT; cdr3_aa: CASSLEQGNTEAFF; d_call: .; clone_size: many; j_call: TRBJ1-1; v_call: TRBV7-8
cdr3_nt: TGTGCCAGCAGACAGGGAGGAAGGAGTGAAGCTTTCTTT; cdr3_aa: CASRQGGRSEAFF; d_call: .; clone_size: .; j_call: TRBJ1-1; v_call: TRBV12-3/TRBV12-4
cdr3_nt: TGTGCCAGCAGCCGAGGACTCTTTGACGAGACCCAGTACTTC; cdr3_aa: CASSRGLFDETQYF; d_call: .; clone_size: many; j_call: TRBJ2-5; v_call: TRBV7-9
cdr3_nt: TGCGCCAGCAGCAGCGGGACTAGCGGGATCGCAGATACGCAGTATTTT; cdr3_aa: CASSSGTSGIADTQYF; d_call: TRBD2; clone_size: many; j_call: TRBJ2-3; v_call: TRBV5-1
cdr3_nt: TGTGCCAGCAGTTACTCGTTCGACAAAAACGAGCAGTACTTC; cdr3_aa: CASSYSFDKNEQYF; d_call: .; clone_size: many; j_call: TRBJ2-7; v_call: TRBV6-6
cdr3_nt: TGTGCCAGCAGCCGATTTGACTACGCGAACACCGGGGAGCTGTTTTTT; cdr3_aa: CASSRFDYANTGELFF; d_call: .; clone_size: few; j_call: TRBJ2-2; v_call: TRBV3-1
cdr3_nt: TGTGCCAGCAGTTATCGTCCCCCCAGGGGCCAAGAGACCCAGTACTTC; cdr3_aa: CASSYRPPRGQETQYF; d_call: .; clone_size: .; j_call: TRBJ2-5; v_call: TRBV6-9
cdr3_nt: TGCAGCGGGCGACAGGGATATAATGAAAAACTGTTTTTT; cdr3_aa: CSGRQGYNEKLFF; d_call: TRBD1; clone_size: many; j_call: TRBJ1-4; v_call: TRBV29-1
cdr3_nt: TGTGCCAGCAGCCAGCAGACTAGCGGGGGGTCTTGGCAGCAGTACTTC; cdr3_aa: CASSQQTSGGSWQQYF; d_call: TRBD2; clone_size: .; j_call: TRBJ2-7; v_call: TRBV4-2